These T cell receptor beta chains were read from a single sample in a study of CD8 T cells in ankylosing spondylitis. TCRdb re-called the 5' RACE reads with MiXCR, one entry per CDR3 protein. The repertoire consists of some 200,000 distinct CDR3 sequences, with around 13% occurring once and the leading ten covering about 15%. Sequencing input: blood, either unsorted or a sorted T cell fraction (not recorded which). All receptors come from a male donor with ankylosing spondylitis or in good health (not recorded which). Each CDR3 is given with its conserved first and last residue. Fields, in order: J gene, V gene, D gene, CDR3 protein. D genes are given only for firm matches.

j_call: TRBJ2-1
v_call: TRBV6-5
d_call: TRBD2
cdr3_aa: CASSYSSSGDYNEQFF

j_call: TRBJ2-7
v_call: TRBV10-3
d_call: .
cdr3_aa: CAIRAGVLEEQYF

j_call: TRBJ2-7
v_call: TRBV29-1
d_call: .
cdr3_aa: CSVEGREFPYEQYF

j_call: TRBJ2-5
v_call: TRBV5-1
d_call: TRBD2
cdr3_aa: CASSPEFRRGGQETQYF

j_call: TRBJ2-1
v_call: TRBV2
d_call: TRBD1
cdr3_aa: CASQGQGGDEQFF

j_call: TRBJ2-3
v_call: TRBV9
d_call: .
cdr3_aa: CASSVYGSSDTQYF

j_call: TRBJ1-5
v_call: TRBV2
d_call: .
cdr3_aa: CASSESDQPQHF

j_call: TRBJ1-1
v_call: TRBV19
d_call: .
cdr3_aa: CASSIRGVEAFF

j_call: TRBJ1-5
v_call: TRBV11-2
d_call: .
cdr3_aa: CASSLTQGNQPQHF

j_call: TRBJ2-1
v_call: TRBV30
d_call: .
cdr3_aa: CAWSDGEEVGEQFF

j_call: TRBJ1-2
v_call: TRBV27
d_call: .
cdr3_aa: CASSFGANYGYTF

j_call: TRBJ2-1
v_call: TRBV6-4
d_call: .
cdr3_aa: CASSESATSYNEQFF

j_call: TRBJ2-1
v_call: TRBV12-3/TRBV12-4
d_call: .
cdr3_aa: CASSPNDYADYNEQFF

j_call: TRBJ2-5
v_call: TRBV12-3/TRBV12-4
d_call: .
cdr3_aa: CASSYSEETQYF

j_call: TRBJ2-2
v_call: TRBV6-1
d_call: .
cdr3_aa: CASSPMTGATGELFF

j_call: TRBJ2-1
v_call: TRBV2
d_call: TRBD2
cdr3_aa: CASTPGLAGSNSYNEQFF

j_call: TRBJ2-3
v_call: TRBV3-1
d_call: TRBD1
cdr3_aa: CASSQEATGVSDTQYF

j_call: TRBJ2-7
v_call: TRBV13
d_call: .
cdr3_aa: CASSRPESYEQYF

j_call: TRBJ2-3
v_call: TRBV12-3/TRBV12-4
d_call: TRBD2
cdr3_aa: CASSRTSGYTDTQYF

j_call: TRBJ2-1
v_call: TRBV7-7
d_call: .
cdr3_aa: CASSISKLDSQFF

j_call: TRBJ2-1
v_call: TRBV5-1
d_call: .
cdr3_aa: CASSFSGEGGNEQFF

j_call: TRBJ1-5
v_call: TRBV7-2
d_call: .
cdr3_aa: CASGEIGGVYQPQHF

j_call: TRBJ2-1
v_call: TRBV16
d_call: .
cdr3_aa: CATTWGDNEQFF

j_call: TRBJ2-7
v_call: TRBV10-1
d_call: .
cdr3_aa: CASPLQYRRQYF

j_call: TRBJ2-2
v_call: TRBV11-2
d_call: TRBD2
cdr3_aa: CASSSGLENTGELFF

j_call: TRBJ2-1
v_call: TRBV6-5
d_call: TRBD2
cdr3_aa: CASSSGLAGGPDNEQFF

j_call: TRBJ2-1
v_call: TRBV2
d_call: .
cdr3_aa: CASSVAGQSYNEQFF

j_call: TRBJ2-1
v_call: TRBV9
d_call: .
cdr3_aa: CASSVRGGRDEQFF

j_call: TRBJ2-7
v_call: TRBV12-3/TRBV12-4
d_call: .
cdr3_aa: CASTLGRSEQYF

j_call: TRBJ1-2
v_call: TRBV12-3/TRBV12-4
d_call: .
cdr3_aa: CASNLGAGEDYGYTF

j_call: TRBJ2-1
v_call: TRBV20-1
d_call: .
cdr3_aa: CSAQDWGREQFF

j_call: TRBJ2-7
v_call: TRBV7-6
d_call: TRBD2
cdr3_aa: CASSIGGLAYEQYF

j_call: TRBJ2-1
v_call: TRBV4-1
d_call: TRBD2
cdr3_aa: CASSQDQVGLAGVNEQFF

j_call: TRBJ2-1
v_call: TRBV20-1
d_call: .
cdr3_aa: CNARDPGRSSYNEQFF

j_call: TRBJ1-1
v_call: TRBV30
d_call: .
cdr3_aa: CAWRGGNTEAFF

j_call: TRBJ2-1
v_call: TRBV20-1
d_call: .
cdr3_aa: CSGLAWDYNEQFF

j_call: TRBJ1-2
v_call: TRBV20-1
d_call: TRBD1
cdr3_aa: CSALGQGSNYGYTF

j_call: TRBJ2-7
v_call: TRBV29-1
d_call: .
cdr3_aa: CSVSARASYEQYF

j_call: TRBJ2-1
v_call: TRBV14
d_call: .
cdr3_aa: CASSQGRGLYNEQFF